The next 26 T cell receptor beta chains were all read from a single sample in a study of OX40 agonist ivuxolimab in advanced cancers. Measured with immunoSEQ multiplex PCR; TCRdb has only the in-frame clones, and not every one. This sample has 74,000 or so clones, with 90% found just once. The starting material was CD4+ or CD8+ T cells sorted from blood, obtained in a trial of the OX40 agonist ivuxolimab. The source is an adult with an advanced solid tumor such as melanoma, head and neck, liver or kidney cancer.

This rearrangement joins TRBV7-9 to TRBJ2-1, with unresolved D. CDR1 and CDR2 from the germline V gene are SEHNR and FQNEAQ (reference sequence). The V gene lost 1 base and the J gene lost 5 bases, with 9 bases spanning the gap. The CDR3 is 14 amino acids. The DNA for the CDR3 is TGTGCCAGCAGCTTAGTGTCCATCGACAATGAGCAGTTCTTC. Amino acid sequence: CASSLVSIDNEQFF.

The rearrangement uses TRBV28 and TRBJ2-3; D may be TRBD1 (5 bases). This CDR3 has 14 amino acids. Trimming took 5 bases from V and 7 from J, leaving 16 bases between them. The germline gives CDR1 MDHEN, CDR2 SYDVKM. In DNA form, the CDR3 reads TGTGCCAGCAGTCCTCAGGGTCAGCCTTATACGCAGTATTTT. Its protein is CASSPQGQPYTQYF.

This sequence joins TRBV27 and TRBJ1-2, with TRBD1 as a possible D gene (6 bases). Germline CDR1 reads MNHEY; CDR2 reads SMNVEV (reference sequence). This CDR3 is built from 17 residues. With 3 bases removed from V and 2 bases from J, the gap between germline ends came to 19 bases. This chain's CDR3 is CASSFHAQTGQNYGYTF. CDR3 DNA: TGTGCCAGCAGTTTCCACGCCCAAACCGGACAGAACTATGGCTACACCTTC.

V gene TRBV6-4 combines with J gene TRBJ2-3, with a weak D call TRBD2 (6 bases). CDR1 is MRHNA, CDR2 SNTAGT, per germline. CDR3 length equals 13 residues. V lost 1 base to trimming and J lost 9 bases, with 11 bases between them. The CDR3 nucleotides read TGTGCCAGCAGTGACTACCCTGCGGGGACGCAGTATTTT. This encodes CASSDYPAGTQYF.

The V call is TRBV5-1, the J call TRBJ2-1, with 14 bases aligning to TRBD2. The V gene end was trimmed by 4 bases and the J gene end by 7 bases; junction bases not matched to a gene: 7. The CDR3 is 16 residues long. Germline CDR1 SGHRS, CDR2 YFSETQ. Here the CDR3 reads CASSPLTSGRGNEQFF. The CDR3 DNA follows: TGCGCCAGCAGCCCGTTGACTAGCGGGAGGGGGAATGAGCAGTTCTTC.

The chain employs TRBV2 and TRBJ2-5, with D perhaps given as TRBD1 or TRBD2 (5 bases each). The DNA matches TRBJ2-7 better at its end, which makes the J call doubtful. The CDR3 has 12 residues. Germline CDR1 SNHLY, CDR2 FYNNEI. CDR3 residues: CAGEGLTYEQYF. In DNA, the CDR3 is TGTGCCGGCGAGGGGCTTACCTACGAGCAGTACTTC.

The chain joins TRBV5-5 to TRBJ2-2, with 8 positions matching TRBD2. The V segment lost 6 bases and the J segment 3 bases; nucleotides outside the gene matches: 10. Germline V lookup: CDR1 SGHKS, CDR2 YYEKEE (reference sequence). The CDR3 consists of 16 residues. The DNA of the CDR3 is TGTGCCAGCACCCTCCCGACTAGCGATCACACCGGGGAGCTGTTTTTT. Translation: CASTLPTSDHTGELFF.

This sequence joins TRBV10-3 and TRBJ2-5, with D hard to call. TRBJ2-7 explains the end of the DNA better; the J call may be wrong. From germline, CDR1 is ENHRY and CDR2 SYGVKD. The CDR3 covers 12 residues. The CDR3 nucleotides read TGTGCCATCAGTGAGTTCCAGGACGAGCAGTACTTC. Residues: CAISEFQDEQYF.

V gene TRBV5-1 combines with J gene TRBJ2-7, with 9 bases lining up with TRBD2. The CDR3 consists of 18 residues. The V gene's germline CDR1 is SGHRS and CDR2 YFSETQ. The junction had 18 bases not matched to a gene; V was cut back by 6 bases and J by 2 bases. In DNA form, the CDR3 reads TGCGCCAGCAAGGTATCGTTAGCCAGGACTAGCGCCACCTACGAGCAGTACTTC. Its translation is CASKVSLARTSATYEQYF.

V usage is TRBV10-3 and J usage is TRBJ2-2; D tentatively reads TRBD1 or TRBD2 (5 bases each). The ends were cut back, 5 bases at V and 0 bases at J, with 10 bases in the middle. Germline CDR1 and CDR2: ENHRY and SYGVKD. The CDR3 runs 15 residues. CDR3 nucleotide sequence: TGTGCCATCAGTTGGGGGACCCCGAACACCGGGGAGCTGTTTTTT. Amino acid sequence: CAISWGTPNTGELFF.

The chain combines TRBV5-1 with TRBJ2-1, with D possibly TRBD2 on 5 matching bases. The CDR3 extends over 16 amino acids. V lost 4 bases and J 7 bases, leaving 21 bases between the germline ends. Germline V lookup: CDR1 SGHRS, CDR2 YFSETQ. CDR3 protein: CASSRSPGTNKNEQFF. The CDR3 coding sequence is TGCGCCAGCAGCCGATCTCCGGGAACAAATAAAAATGAGCAGTTCTTC.

This sequence joins TRBV15 and TRBJ1-1; D is perhaps TRBD1 (6 bases). V lost 10 bases and J 1 base, leaving 16 bases between the germline ends. Germline-derived CDR1 and CDR2 are LNHNV and YYDKDF (reference sequence). This CDR3 comprises 14 residues. As DNA, the CDR3 is TGTGCCATTAAGCCTTTACAGGGGAACACTGAAGCTTTCTTT. Amino acids: CAIKPLQGNTEAFF.

V gene TRBV27 combines with J gene TRBJ1-3; D is ambiguous. Deletions cut 5 bases from V and 2 bases from J, with 7 bases between. The CDR3 runs 13 residues. The germline gives CDR1 MNHEY, CDR2 SMNVEV (reference sequence). The CDR3 loop reads CASSPRTGNTIYF. As DNA, the CDR3 is TGTGCCAGCAGTCCCCGGACTGGAAACACCATATATTTT.

The V and J genes are TRBV18 and TRBJ1-2; tentatively, D is TRBD1 (5 bases). The CDR3 has 12 amino acids. V was trimmed by 6 bases and J by 2 bases, leaving 7 bases between them. Germline V gene sequence: CDR1 KGHSH, CDR2 LQKENI. The CDR3 DNA follows: TGTGCCAGCTCCGGGGACAACTATGGCTACACCTTC. It encodes CASSGDNYGYTF.

J is TRBJ2-5 and V is TRBV7-2; D assignment may be TRBD1 or TRBD2 (5 bases each). This CDR3 is 15 amino acids long. The germline gives CDR1 SGHTA, CDR2 FQGNSA. The V and J ends lost 0 bases and 3 bases respectively, with 11 bases between them. In DNA, the CDR3 is TGTGCCAGCAGCTTAGCGGGGACGGCCGAAGAGACCCAGTACTTC. Amino acid sequence: CASSLAGTAEETQYF.

The CDR3 region is CASSQQGAHQVGYGYTF. CDR3 coding DNA: TGCGCCAGCAGCCAACAGGGGGCCCACCAAGTGGGCTATGGCTACACCTTC. The genes are TRBV10-2 and TRBJ1-2; 9 bases agree with TRBD1. Germline values: CDR1 WSHSY, CDR2 SAAADI. The CDR3 loop spans 17 amino acids. Trimming cost V 6 bases and J 4 bases; bases outside gene matches: 15.

The gene calls are TRBV15 and TRBJ2-3; either TRBD1 or TRBD2 may fit D (5 bases each). The CDR3 runs 15 residues. The V gene lost 0 bases and the J gene lost 0 bases, with 7 bases spanning the gap. Per the germline V gene, CDR1 is LNHNV and CDR2 is YYDKDF (reference sequence). The chain's CDR3 is CATSRDGASTDTQYF. In DNA form, the CDR3 reads TGTGCCACCAGCAGAGACGGGGCCAGCACAGATACGCAGTATTTT. The full variable domain, its missing parts supplied by reference TRBV15 and TRBJ2-3, is DAMVIQNPRYQVTQFGKPVTLSCSQTLNHNVMYWYQQKSSQAPKLLFHYYDKDFNNEADTPDNFQSRRPNTSFCFLDIRSPGLGDTAMYLCATSRDGASTDTQYFGPGTRLTVL.

The count of this clone is one. V is TRBV11-3 and J is TRBJ1-1, with a weak D call TRBD1 (6 bases). Between the trimmed V and J ends, which lost 6 bases and 3 bases, there was a span of 17 bases. The CDR3 length is 15 residues. Germline lookup yields CDR1 SGHNT and CDR2 YENEEA. CDR3 protein: CASRRADSPYTEAFF. The CDR3 DNA is TGTGCCAGCAGAAGAGCGGACAGTCCCTACACTGAAGCTTTCTTT.

The chain is built from TRBV7-2 and TRBJ1-1; D not resolved. Trimming took 1 base from V and 2 from J, leaving 8 bases between them. The CDR3 runs to 14 residues. Germline V CDR1 and CDR2: SGHTA, FQGNSA. The CDR3 loop reads CASSLGGYNTEAFF. DNA for the CDR3: TGTGCCAGCAGCTTAGGAGGGTATAACACTGAAGCTTTCTTT.

The V and J genes are TRBV6-1 and TRBJ2-4; D unclear. The germline V and J ends were trimmed by 5 bases and 11 bases, with 10 bases remaining between them. Germline values: CDR1 MNHNS, CDR2 SASEGT. CDR3 length: 11 residues. CDR3 residues: CASSFNRLQYF. CDR3 bases: TGTGCCAGCAGTTTTAACAGACTTCAGTACTTC.

The CDR3 here is CASHRRGGEQYF. The CDR3 DNA reads as TGCGCCAGCCACCGCAGGGGAGGAGAGCAGTACTTC. The chain employs TRBV10-1 and TRBJ2-7; D is possibly TRBD1 or TRBD2 (6 bases each). The CDR3 sequence is 12 residues long. Germline-derived CDR1 and CDR2 are WNHNN and SYGVQD (reference sequence). Trimming cost V 8 bases and J 7 bases, with 15 bases left between them.

This chain joins TRBV18 and TRBJ1-3; D might be TRBD1 (5 bases). The germline gives CDR1 KGHSH, CDR2 LQKENI. The CDR3 extends over 19 amino acids. V shed 0 bases and J shed 0 bases, with 18 bases lying between them. The CDR3: CASSPPGPESVSSGNTIYF. In DNA form, the CDR3 reads TGTGCCAGCTCACCACCGGGGCCAGAATCAGTTTCCTCTGGAAACACCATATATTTT.

The rearrangement joins TRBV5-1 to TRBJ1-4; 8 bases match TRBD1. Germline-derived CDR1 and CDR2 are SGHRS and YFSETQ. With 3 bases clipped from V and 8 bases from J, the junction kept 6 bases outside the gene matches. CDR3 length: 14 residues. The CDR3 nucleotides read TGCGCCAGCAGCTACTCCGGACAGGGAGAAAAACTGTTTTTT. Its translation: CASSYSGQGEKLFF.

The chain is built from TRBV7-9 and TRBJ1-4; D remains unclear. Germline V CDR1 and CDR2: SEHNR, FQNEAQ (reference sequence). CDR3 length: 17 residues. V was shortened by 2 bases and J by 5 bases, with 18 bases between the two germline ends. The CDR3 sequence: CASSLSRGGLLNEKLFF. The CDR3 DNA reads TGTGCCAGCAGCTTATCCCGAGGAGGGCTCCTGAATGAAAAACTGTTTTTT. Supplemented by reference TRBV7-9 and TRBJ1-4, the full variable domain reads DTGVSQNPRHKITKRGQNVTFRCDPISEHNRLYWYRQTLGQGPEFLTYFQNEAQLEKSRLLSDRFSAERPKGSFSTLEIQRTEQGDSAMYLCASSLSRGGLLNEKLFFGSGTQLSVL.

V gene TRBV11-2 combines with J gene TRBJ2-7, with D possibly matching TRBD2 (5 bases). Trimming removed 3 bases from V and 11 bases from J, with 14 bases in between. Germline lookup yields CDR1 SGHAT and CDR2 FQNNGV. CDR3 length: 12 amino acids. The CDR3 is CASSFSPGTKYF. CDR3 in DNA: TGTGCCAGCAGCTTCTCTCCGGGAACGAAGTACTTC. The full variable domain, in which reference TRBV11-2 and TRBJ2-7 provide the parts outside the CDR3, is EAGVAQSPRYKIIEKRQSVAFWCNPISGHATLYWYQQILGQGPKLLIQFQNNGVVDDSQLPKDRFSAERLKGVDSTLKIQPAKLEDSAVYLCASSFSPGTKYFGPGTRLTVT.

This rearrangement joins TRBV6-4 to TRBJ1-4, with 7 nucleotides matching TRBD1. Germline V lookup: CDR1 MRHNA, CDR2 SNTAGT. V was pared by 5 bases and J by 5 bases, with 5 bases of the junction left unmatched. This CDR3 has 14 amino acids. The CDR3, as DNA: TGTGCCAGCAGTTCGACAGGGACCAATGAAAAACTGTTTTTT. Protein sequence: CASSSTGTNEKLFF.